These T cell receptor beta chains were read from a single sample in a study of T-cell reconstitution after alpha-beta-depleted transplantation in children. TCRdb re-called the PCR reads through MiXCR, storing one row per CDR3 protein. The sample lists roughly 500,000 distinct CDR3 sequences; roughly 18% were seen once. This material consisted of PBMCs from the stem cell graft donor, taken from the stem cell graft. These receptors came from a human donor who donated a stem cell graft to a child with acute lymphoblastic leukemia. Each CDR3 is given with its conserved first and last residue. The order of the fields is clone size, D gene, J gene, V gene, CDR3 DNA, CDR3 protein. A D gene is named only where the DNA matches it firmly. Part of the rows lack a size; the others show once, few, many or a class for expanded clones.

clone_size: NA; d_call: TRBD1; j_call: TRBJ1-5; v_call: TRBV7-9; cdr3_nt: TGTGCCAGCAGCTACGTCTCCGGACAGGGTCGTCAGCCCCAGCATTTT; cdr3_aa: CASSYVSGQGRQPQHF
clone_size: NA; d_call: NA; j_call: TRBJ1-2; v_call: TRBV20-1; cdr3_nt: TGCAGTGCTAGGGACAGAGCCTATGGCTACACCTTC; cdr3_aa: CSARDRAYGYTF
clone_size: few; d_call: TRBD1; j_call: TRBJ2-6; v_call: TRBV27; cdr3_nt: TGTGCCAGCAGTTTGACAAGGGGGCGCGAAAGCGTCCTGACTTTC; cdr3_aa: CASSLTRGRESVLTF
clone_size: few; d_call: TRBD2; j_call: TRBJ2-1; v_call: TRBV5-6; cdr3_nt: TGTGCCAGCAGCTTTAGCGGGATAATGGGGCGGAATGAGCAGTTCTTC; cdr3_aa: CASSFSGIMGRNEQFF
clone_size: few; d_call: NA; j_call: TRBJ1-1; v_call: TRBV5-1; cdr3_nt: TGCGCCAGCAGCTTGGCCGGACCCATGAACACTGAAGCTTTCTTT; cdr3_aa: CASSLAGPMNTEAFF
clone_size: NA; d_call: NA; j_call: TRBJ2-7; v_call: TRBV18; cdr3_nt: TGTGCCAGCGCTCTGGCGGGGCCGGGGGAGCAGTACTTC; cdr3_aa: CASALAGPGEQYF
clone_size: NA; d_call: NA; j_call: TRBJ2-1; v_call: TRBV24-1; cdr3_nt: TGTGCCACCAGTGCCGGGTACAATGAGCAGTTCTTC; cdr3_aa: CATSAGYNEQFF
clone_size: few; d_call: NA; j_call: TRBJ2-1; v_call: TRBV6-1; cdr3_nt: TGTGCCAGCAGTGAAAGGTCCGGGAGCAGCGATGAGCAGTTCTTC; cdr3_aa: CASSERSGSSDEQFF
clone_size: many; d_call: NA; j_call: TRBJ2-7; v_call: TRBV29-1; cdr3_nt: TGCAGCGTTGTGAGTCATTTAGGCTACGAGCAGTACTTC; cdr3_aa: CSVVSHLGYEQYF
clone_size: few; d_call: NA; j_call: TRBJ1-1; v_call: TRBV7-9; cdr3_nt: TGTGCCAGCAGCTGGACCTTGGGAGCTTTCTTT; cdr3_aa: CASSWTLGAFF
clone_size: few; d_call: NA; j_call: TRBJ1-1; v_call: TRBV29-1; cdr3_nt: TGCAGCGCGGTCCTGGGGGGGGCCACTGAAGCTTTCTTT; cdr3_aa: CSAVLGGATEAFF
clone_size: NA; d_call: NA; j_call: TRBJ1-1; v_call: TRBV5-6; cdr3_nt: TGTGCCAGCAGCTGGTGGCCCGGACAGATGAACACTGAAGCTTTCTTT; cdr3_aa: CASSWWPGQMNTEAFF
clone_size: few; d_call: NA; j_call: TRBJ2-3; v_call: TRBV23-1; cdr3_nt: TGCGCCAGCAGTCCGGGGTTGCTCATTCGCACGACTAGCACAGATACGCAGTATTTT; cdr3_aa: CASSPGLLIRTTSTDTQYF
clone_size: few; d_call: TRBD1; j_call: TRBJ2-7; v_call: TRBV11-1; cdr3_nt: TGTGCCAGCAGCTCCACGCGTATAGGGGACAGGGGCTCCTACGAGCAGTACTTC; cdr3_aa: CASSSTRIGDRGSYEQYF
clone_size: NA; d_call: TRBD1; j_call: TRBJ1-1; v_call: TRBV18; cdr3_nt: TGTGCCAGCTCACGACAGGGCGACACTGAAGCTTTCTTT; cdr3_aa: CASSRQGDTEAFF
clone_size: NA; d_call: NA; j_call: TRBJ1-3; v_call: TRBV7-9; cdr3_nt: TGTGCCAGCAGGGATCGACCCGGGTCTGGAAACACCATATATTTT; cdr3_aa: CASRDRPGSGNTIYF
clone_size: few; d_call: NA; j_call: TRBJ1-1; v_call: TRBV7-8; cdr3_nt: TGTGCCAGCAGCATGGGACTCCCGGGCACTGAAGCTTTCTTT; cdr3_aa: CASSMGLPGTEAFF
clone_size: NA; d_call: NA; j_call: TRBJ1-5; v_call: TRBV12-3/TRBV12-4; cdr3_nt: TGTGCCAGCAGTTTTAAGCTTGATAATCAGCCCCAGCATTTT; cdr3_aa: CASSFKLDNQPQHF
clone_size: NA; d_call: TRBD1; j_call: TRBJ1-1; v_call: TRBV12-3/TRBV12-4; cdr3_nt: TGTGCCAGCAGTTTCAGGGGGCTAAGAACTGAAGCTTTCTTT; cdr3_aa: CASSFRGLRTEAFF
clone_size: NA; d_call: TRBD2; j_call: TRBJ2-3; v_call: TRBV20-1; cdr3_nt: TGCAGTGCTGACGGACTAGAGGGTCGAGGGTCAGATACGCAGTATTTT; cdr3_aa: CSADGLEGRGSDTQYF
clone_size: NA; d_call: NA; j_call: TRBJ1-1; v_call: TRBV4-1; cdr3_nt: TGCGCCAGCAGCCAAGCGGGCGGTAGTGAAGCTTTCTTT; cdr3_aa: CASSQAGGSEAFF
clone_size: few; d_call: TRBD1; j_call: TRBJ1-1; v_call: TRBV5-1; cdr3_nt: TGCGCCAGCAGCTTGGGGGACAGGGGGGGGAACACTGAAGCTTTCTTT; cdr3_aa: CASSLGDRGGNTEAFF
clone_size: NA; d_call: TRBD1; j_call: TRBJ2-7; v_call: TRBV5-1; cdr3_nt: TGCGCCAGCAACACCGGACAGGGGATCTCCTACGAGCAGTACTTC; cdr3_aa: CASNTGQGISYEQYF
clone_size: NA; d_call: NA; j_call: TRBJ2-5; v_call: TRBV5-1; cdr3_nt: TGCGCCAGCAGCTCAACCTATGGCCCATTGCAGTACTTC; cdr3_aa: CASSSTYGPLQYF
clone_size: few; d_call: NA; j_call: TRBJ2-7; v_call: TRBV7-9; cdr3_nt: TGTGCCAGCAGCCCCGCCCAAGGGGGGGAGCAGTACTTC; cdr3_aa: CASSPAQGGEQYF
clone_size: few; d_call: NA; j_call: TRBJ2-7; v_call: TRBV6-5; cdr3_nt: TGTGCCAGCAGTTACTCAAAGCAGAGAGACCCCTCCTACGAGCAGTACTTC; cdr3_aa: CASSYSKQRDPSYEQYF
clone_size: NA; d_call: TRBD2; j_call: TRBJ2-1; v_call: TRBV20-1; cdr3_nt: TGCAGTGCTAGAGGGACTAGCGGGAGGGCCCCGGGCCAGTTCTTC; cdr3_aa: CSARGTSGRAPGQFF
clone_size: NA; d_call: NA; j_call: TRBJ2-1; v_call: TRBV5-5; cdr3_nt: TGTGCCAGCAGCCTAGAACCCTATGCCGGGGAGCAGTTCTTC; cdr3_aa: CASSLEPYAGEQFF
clone_size: NA; d_call: NA; j_call: TRBJ2-2; v_call: TRBV29-1; cdr3_nt: TGCAGCGTTGGGGTACTAAACACCGGGGAGCTGTTTTTT; cdr3_aa: CSVGVLNTGELFF
clone_size: few; d_call: TRBD1; j_call: TRBJ1-1; v_call: TRBV12-3/TRBV12-4; cdr3_nt: TGTGCCAGCAGCTGGGACAGGGACGCTTTCTTT; cdr3_aa: CASSWDRDAFF
clone_size: NA; d_call: NA; j_call: TRBJ2-7; v_call: TRBV10-2; cdr3_nt: TGCGCCAGCACCAGGGACGACACCTACGAGCAGTACTTC; cdr3_aa: CASTRDDTYEQYF
clone_size: few; d_call: TRBD1; j_call: TRBJ2-2; v_call: TRBV12-3/TRBV12-4; cdr3_nt: TGTGCCAGCACCAACAGGGGGAAAGCGAACACCGGGGAGCTGTTTTTT; cdr3_aa: CASTNRGKANTGELFF
clone_size: few; d_call: TRBD2; j_call: TRBJ2-2; v_call: TRBV4-3; cdr3_nt: TGCGCCAGCAGCCATAATAGCGGGCTAAACACCGGGGAGCTGTTTTTT; cdr3_aa: CASSHNSGLNTGELFF
clone_size: few; d_call: NA; j_call: TRBJ2-5; v_call: TRBV15; cdr3_nt: TGTGCCACCAGCAGAGATTATCAGGAGGTGGAGACCCAGTACTTC; cdr3_aa: CATSRDYQEVETQYF
clone_size: NA; d_call: TRBD1; j_call: TRBJ1-2; v_call: TRBV5-5; cdr3_nt: TGTGCCAGCAGCTCTCCTACAGGGGCCACCTATGGCTACACCTTC; cdr3_aa: CASSSPTGATYGYTF
clone_size: NA; d_call: NA; j_call: TRBJ2-7; v_call: TRBV25-1; cdr3_nt: TGTGCCAGCAGTGAATATAGGGGGTTTCCCCCCTACGAGCAGTACTTC; cdr3_aa: CASSEYRGFPPYEQYF
clone_size: few; d_call: TRBD2; j_call: TRBJ2-1; v_call: TRBV20-1; cdr3_nt: TGCAGTGCTAAAGGCAACCTAGCGGGAGGGCTTCTCTACAATGAGCAGTTCTTC; cdr3_aa: CSAKGNLAGGLLYNEQFF
clone_size: few; d_call: NA; j_call: TRBJ2-7; v_call: TRBV6-5; cdr3_nt: TGTGCCACCTCCTCAGTAGCCGAGCAGTACTTC; cdr3_aa: CATSSVAEQYF
clone_size: NA; d_call: TRBD1; j_call: TRBJ2-7; v_call: TRBV24-1; cdr3_nt: TGTGCCACCAGTGATTTTCGGCAGGGGGTATCCTACGAGCAGTACTTC; cdr3_aa: CATSDFRQGVSYEQYF
clone_size: NA; d_call: TRBD1; j_call: TRBJ2-7; v_call: TRBV27; cdr3_nt: TGTGCCAGCAGTTTGACAGGGGGCGCTTTCTACGAGCAGTACTTC; cdr3_aa: CASSLTGGAFYEQYF